This is a list of T cell receptor beta chains from one sample in a study of Graves' ophthalmopathy and Graves' hyperthyroidism. TCRdb recomputed calls from the multiplex PCR reads with MiXCR, one row per CDR3 protein. The sample includes over a million distinct CDR3 sequences, roughly two fifths seen only once; the top ten take 11%. Sequencing used peripheral blood or thyroid tissue (not recorded which). These receptors came from an adult man with Graves' hyperthyroidism. The CDR3 runs from the conserved cysteine through the conserved F or W. The order of the fields is V gene, J gene, D gene, clone size, CDR3 protein, CDR3 DNA. A D gene is named only where the DNA matches it firmly. Clone size is given for some rows only: seen once, a few or many times, or a class if the clone is expanded.

TRBV14,TRBJ2-5,TRBD1,many,CASSKTGSETQYF,TGTGCCAGCAGCAAGACAGGGTCAGAGACCCAGTACTTC
TRBV4-2,TRBJ2-7,NA,NA,CASSQVRYSYEQYF,TGTGCCAGCAGCCAAGTCAGATACTCCTACGAGCAGTACTTC
TRBV20-1,TRBJ2-5,NA,many,CSASAGTVAFAETQYF,TGCAGTGCTAGCGCCGGGACTGTCGCGTTCGCGGAGACCCAGTACTTC
TRBV4-3,TRBJ2-7,TRBD1,few,CASSQPGQGGYEQYF,TGCGCCAGCAGCCAACCGGGACAGGGGGGATACGAGCAGTACTTC
TRBV6-5,TRBJ2-5,TRBD1,NA,CASRQLHRGLGQETQYF,TGTGCCAGCCGCCAACTCCACAGGGGTCTGGGGCAAGAGACCCAGTACTTC
TRBV11-3,TRBJ1-6,NA,many,CASSFESRMDSPLHF,TGTGCCAGCAGCTTCGAATCCAGGATGGATTCACCCCTCCACTTT
TRBV7-3,TRBJ1-3,NA,many,CARKQGNTIYF,TGTGCCAGAAAACAGGGAAACACCATATATTTT
TRBV7-3,TRBJ2-7,TRBD2,NA,CASSQGVISGSSYEQYF,TGCGCCAGCAGCCAAGGGGTGATTAGCGGGAGCTCCTACGAGCAGTACTTC
TRBV9,TRBJ1-5,TRBD1,once,CASRRGTARNQPQHF,TGTGCCAGCAGAAGGGGGACAGCCCGCAATCAGCCCCAGCATTTT
TRBV14,TRBJ1-3,TRBD1,few,CASSQDLGQGAGNTIYF,TGTGCCAGCAGCCAAGATCTGGGACAGGGGGCCGGAAACACCATATATTTT
TRBV7-8,TRBJ2-5,TRBD1,many,CASSSRTGTGSLRETQYF,TGTGCCAGCAGCTCACGGACCGGGACAGGGTCCCTGCGAGAGACCCAGTACTTC
TRBV28,TRBJ1-2,NA,NA,CASSLGGESYGYTF,TGTGCCAGCAGTTTGGGTGGGGAAAGCTATGGCTACACCTTC
TRBV7-2,TRBJ1-2,NA,many,CASSPRRDDGYTF,TGTGCCAGCAGCCCCCGTCGGGATGATGGCTACACCTTC
TRBV12-3/TRBV12-4,TRBJ1-3,NA,many,CASSFRASGNTIYF,TGTGCCAGCAGTTTCAGGGCTTCTGGAAACACCATATATTTT
TRBV4-2,TRBJ2-7,NA,NA,CASSPERGPTYEQYF,TGTGCCAGCAGCCCAGAACGAGGACCGACCTACGAGCAGTACTTC
TRBV10-3,TRBJ2-5,NA,many,CAISRGETQYF,TGTGCCATCAGTCGAGGGGAGACCCAGTACTTC
TRBV9,TRBJ1-3,NA,many,CASSVDWKSSGNTIYF,TGTGCCAGCAGCGTAGATTGGAAAAGCTCTGGAAACACCATATATTTT
TRBV5-6,TRBJ1-2,TRBD1,NA,CASSLYGQGGSGYTF,TGTGCCAGCAGCTTGTATGGACAGGGTGGATCTGGCTACACCTTC
TRBV29-1,TRBJ1-1,NA,few,CSVVGQQDTEAFF,TGCAGCGTTGTAGGGCAACAAGACACTGAAGCTTTCTTT
TRBV20-1,TRBJ2-7,TRBD2,few,CSARFGTSGGEQYF,TGCAGTGCTAGATTCGGGACTAGCGGTGGCGAGCAGTACTTC
TRBV19,TRBJ2-2,NA,few,CASRMGDRTAGELFF,TGTGCCAGCCGGATGGGAGACAGGACCGCCGGGGAGCTGTTTTTT
TRBV29-1,TRBJ2-2,NA,NA,CSVDSGRELFF,TGCAGCGTTGACAGTGGGAGAGAGCTGTTTTTT
TRBV24-1,TRBJ2-5,NA,NA,CATSGGVTQETQYF,TGTGCCACCAGTGGGGGGGTGACCCAAGAGACCCAGTACTTC
TRBV19,TRBJ2-2,NA,many,CASCGLGGGELFF,TGTGCCAGTTGTGGTTTGGGAGGCGGGGAGCTGTTTTTT
TRBV7-3,TRBJ2-7,NA,many,CASSRGDSPYEQYF,TGTGCCAGCAGCCGCGGCGACAGTCCCTACGAGCAGTACTTC
TRBV15,TRBJ2-5,TRBD2,many,CATSAGTIQETQYF,TGTGCCACCAGCGCCGGGACTATCCAAGAGACCCAGTACTTC
TRBV29-1,TRBJ2-7,NA,NA,CSVYTGGGSYEQYF,TGCAGCGTCTATACAGGAGGGGGATCCTACGAGCAGTACTTC
TRBV7-9,TRBJ1-5,NA,many,CASSLQNNQPQHF,TGTGCCAGCAGCTTACAAAACAATCAGCCCCAGCATTTT
TRBV7-8,TRBJ2-7,NA,many,CASSRDGNSYEQYF,TGTGCCAGCAGCCGGGACGGAAACTCCTACGAGCAGTACTTC
TRBV7-9,TRBJ1-2,TRBD1,many,CASSRPQGVTGLTYGYTF,TGTGCCAGCAGCCGACCCCAGGGGGTCACCGGACTTACTTATGGCTACACCTTC
TRBV29-1,TRBJ2-7,TRBD1,NA,CSVKPGQGAMTEQYF,TGCAGCGTGAAACCGGGACAGGGGGCGATGACTGAGCAGTACTTC
TRBV7-9,TRBJ1-1,TRBD1,few,CASSPTDRGREAFF,TGTGCCAGCAGCCCTACGGACAGGGGGCGCGAAGCTTTCTTT